The present T cell receptor beta chain was sequenced within a study of long-term antiretroviral therapy in people with HIV. The assay, immunoSEQ v3.0, was run at survey level. Only in-frame clones appear in the TCRdb table, and some are missing; sequencing was by immunoSEQ multiplex PCR. The sample lists roughly 34,000 clones, roughly 85% occurring once. CDR1 is MNHEY, CDR2 SVGAGI, per germline. The CDR3 sequence is 14 residues long. Losses at the gene ends were 8 bases for V and 2 bases for J; bases not matched to a gene: 4. There are a few counts of this clone. The gene calls are TRBV6-5 and TRBJ2-2, with TRBD1 identical over 8 bases. The sample consisted of unsorted PBMCs, taken approximately 2.7 years before starting antiretroviral therapy. This receptor was taken from a woman between 25 and 40 years old with HIV. The CDR3 sequence is CASGTGVNTGELFF. CDR3 DNA sequence: TGTGCCAGCGGGACAGGAGTCAACACCGGGGAGCTGTTTTTT.